This T cell receptor (beta chain) was documented in a study of human T cells and chemical hapten exposure. In this sample, this clonotype turned up a few times. This CDR3 has 17 residues. V gave up 0 bases and J gave up 6 bases, with 19 bases separating them. Germline V gene data show CDR1 as SGDLS and CDR2 as YYNGEE. TCRdb re-analysed the RACE reads in MiXCR, keeping a single row per CDR3 protein. The table shows 75,000 to 100,000 distinct CDR3 sequences, with more than 9% occurring only once. Time point in this sample: patch test 1, 2 weeks after DPC sensitization. Treatment here: therapeutic diphenylcyclopropenone sensitization with weekly scalp DPC. Blood sampling occurred before each patch-test application.

V gene TRBV9 combines with J gene TRBJ2-1, with TRBD2 as a possible D gene (5 bases). The clonotype originates from a man aged 35-49 years with alopecia areata. Some clones in this sample may be carry-over from other donors' samples. Sequencing used whole blood, obtained in connection with sensitization to the hapten diphenylcyclopropenone (DPC). The CDR3 loop is CASSVGVGGLEVNEQFF. The CDR3 DNA reads as TGTGCCAGCAGCGTAGGGGTAGGAGGTCTAGAAGTCAATGAGCAGTTCTTC.